This T cell receptor (beta chain) was profiled in a study of cytomegalovirus exposure and HLA in healthy donors. General study results and limits: A likely sequencing artifact accounted for one observed cluster of highly shared sequence variants.

The CDR3 is 19 amino acids. Germline assignment: CDR1 LGHNT and CDR2 FRNRAP. V shed 2 bases, J shed 8 bases, and the junction held 17 bases outside the gene matches. As regards this clone: Its antigen remains unidentified.

Donors had nominal health at sampling but likely had unrecorded immune exposures. PCR amplification relied on 60 Vbeta primers (plus 13 Jbeta primers). Clones were read by immunoSEQ multiplex PCR, and TCRdb kept only the in-frame ones, dropping some. Seen here are about 150,000 clones, more than 75% observed once, and the top ten hold 3.5%. The V gene is TRBV12-5, the J gene TRBJ1-6; 8 nucleotides align to TRBD1. Source material: PBMCs. The sequence derives from a human donor in good health. This CDR3 reads CASGLYPALGTGGDSPLHF. In DNA form, the CDR3 reads TGTGCTAGTGGTTTGTATCCAGCCTTAGGGACAGGAGGCGATTCACCCCTCCACTTT.